Each of the 3 T cell receptor beta chains below was sequenced from the same sample in a study of T cells after yellow fever vaccination. TCRdb re-called the 5' RACE reads with MiXCR, one entry per CDR3 protein. The profile shows 510,000 or so distinct CDR3 sequences, 15% to 20% of them singletons. Sequences were derived from PBMCs, sampled 15 days after the yellow fever booster vaccination. The source is a man aged 25-45 years who received the YFV17D yellow fever vaccine.

The chain combines TRBV13 with TRBJ2-1, with a tentative D call TRBD2 (6 bases). Germline V lookup: CDR1 PRHDT, CDR2 FYEKMQ (reference sequence). The V gene lost 4 bases and the J gene lost 5 bases, with 27 bases spanning the gap. This CDR3 has 19 amino acids. CDR3 protein: CASSSSRGAGKWIDNEQFF. CDR3 nucleotide sequence: TGTGCCAGCAGCTCCTCGCGAGGGGCGGGAAAATGGATAGACAATGAGCAGTTCTTC.

The rearrangement uses TRBV9 and TRBJ2-2; D call uncertain. The germline CDR1 and CDR2 sequences are SGDLS and YYNGEE. The CDR3 contains 14 residues. The V and J ends lost 0 bases and 7 bases respectively, with 10 bases between them. In DNA form, the CDR3 reads TGTGCCAGCAGCGTAGTGGCCGGACGCGGGGAGCTGTTTTTT. It codes for CASSVVAGRGELFF.

As to this clonotype: Being one base from a much bigger clone, this may be a read error. The chain uses TRBV5-5 and TRBJ2-7, with TRBD2 as a possible D gene (5 bases). Germline lookup yields CDR1 SGHKS and CDR2 YYEKEE (reference sequence). The CDR3 loop spans 14 amino acids. CDR3 coding DNA: TGTGCCAGCAGCTGGGAGACACTTACCTACAAGCAGTACTTC. It is translated as CASSWETLTYKQYF.